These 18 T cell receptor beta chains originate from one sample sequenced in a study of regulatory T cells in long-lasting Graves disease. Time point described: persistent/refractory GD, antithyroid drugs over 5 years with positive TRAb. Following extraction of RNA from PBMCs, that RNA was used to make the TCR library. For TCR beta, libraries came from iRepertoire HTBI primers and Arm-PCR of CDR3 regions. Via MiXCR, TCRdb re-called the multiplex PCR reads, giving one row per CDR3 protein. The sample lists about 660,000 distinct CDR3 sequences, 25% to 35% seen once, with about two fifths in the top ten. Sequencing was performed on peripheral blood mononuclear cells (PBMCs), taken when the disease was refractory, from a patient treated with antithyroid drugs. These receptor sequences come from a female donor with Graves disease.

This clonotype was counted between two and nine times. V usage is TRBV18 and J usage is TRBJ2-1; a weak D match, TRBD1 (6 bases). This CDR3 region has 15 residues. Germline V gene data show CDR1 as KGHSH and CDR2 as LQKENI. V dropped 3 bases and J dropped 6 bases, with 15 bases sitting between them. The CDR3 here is CASSPQANRANEQFF. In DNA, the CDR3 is TGTGCCAGCTCACCCCAGGCGAACAGGGCCAATGAGCAGTTCTTC.

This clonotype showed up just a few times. CDR3 DNA: TGCAGCGTTGCAACTAGAGGCCGGAACACTGAAGCTTTCTTT. Translated: CSVATRGRNTEAFF. The chain couples TRBV29-1 to TRBJ1-1, with D uncertain. The V end lost 4 bases, the J end lost 1 base, and 13 bases lay between the germline ends. The CDR3 sequence is 14 residues long. Looked up from germline, CDR1 is SQVTM and CDR2 is ANQGSEA.

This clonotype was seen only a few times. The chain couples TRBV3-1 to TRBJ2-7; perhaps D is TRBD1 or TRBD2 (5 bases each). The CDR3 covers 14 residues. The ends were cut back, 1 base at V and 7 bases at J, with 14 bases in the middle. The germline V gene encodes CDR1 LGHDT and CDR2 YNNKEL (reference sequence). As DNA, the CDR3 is TGTGCCAGCAGCCAAGGCGTCCCGGGGCGGGAGCAGTACTTC. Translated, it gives CASSQGVPGREQYF.

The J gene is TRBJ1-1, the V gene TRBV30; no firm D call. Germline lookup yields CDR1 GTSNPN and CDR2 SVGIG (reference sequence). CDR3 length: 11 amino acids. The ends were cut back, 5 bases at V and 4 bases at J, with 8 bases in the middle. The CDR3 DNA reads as TGTGCCTGGGGTCTTGGCACTGAAGCTTTCTTT. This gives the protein CAWGLGTEAFF.

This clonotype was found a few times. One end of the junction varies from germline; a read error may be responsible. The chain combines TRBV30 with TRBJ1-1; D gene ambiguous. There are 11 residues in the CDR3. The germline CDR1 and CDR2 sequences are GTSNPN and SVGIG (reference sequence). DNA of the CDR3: TGTGCCCGGAGGGTGGGCACTGAAGCTTTCTTT. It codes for CARRVGTEAFF.

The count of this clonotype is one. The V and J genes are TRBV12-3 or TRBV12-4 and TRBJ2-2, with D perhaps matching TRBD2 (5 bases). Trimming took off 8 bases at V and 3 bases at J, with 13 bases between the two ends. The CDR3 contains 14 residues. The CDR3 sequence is CASQKGSHTGELFF. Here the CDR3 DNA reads TGTGCCAGCCAAAAAGGGAGTCACACCGGGGAGCTGTTTTTT.

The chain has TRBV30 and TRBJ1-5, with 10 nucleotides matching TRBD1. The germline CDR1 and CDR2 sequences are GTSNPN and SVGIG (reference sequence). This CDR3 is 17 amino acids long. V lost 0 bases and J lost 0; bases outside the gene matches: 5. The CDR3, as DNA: TGTGCCTGGAGTGTTAAGGGACAGGGGAATAGCAATCAGCCCCAGCATTTT. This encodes CAWSVKGQGNSNQPQHF.

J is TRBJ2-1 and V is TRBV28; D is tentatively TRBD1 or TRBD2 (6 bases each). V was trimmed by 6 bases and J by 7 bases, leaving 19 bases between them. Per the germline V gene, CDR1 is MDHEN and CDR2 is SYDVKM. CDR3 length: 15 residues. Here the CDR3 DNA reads TGTGCCAGCAGCTTGGGAGGAAAGGGGGTGAATGAGCAGTTCTTC. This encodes CASSLGGKGVNEQFF.

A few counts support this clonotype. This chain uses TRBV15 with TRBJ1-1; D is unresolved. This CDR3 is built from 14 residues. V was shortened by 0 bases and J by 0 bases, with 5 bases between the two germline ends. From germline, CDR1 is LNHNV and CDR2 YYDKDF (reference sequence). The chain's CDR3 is CATSRDPLNTEAFF. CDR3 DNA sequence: TGTGCCACCAGCAGAGATCCGCTGAACACTGAAGCTTTCTTT.

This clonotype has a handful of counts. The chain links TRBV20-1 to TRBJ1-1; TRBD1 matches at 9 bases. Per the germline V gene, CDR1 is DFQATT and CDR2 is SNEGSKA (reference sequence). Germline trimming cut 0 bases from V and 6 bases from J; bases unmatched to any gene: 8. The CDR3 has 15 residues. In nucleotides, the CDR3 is TGCAGTGCTAGAGACTTCCAACAGGGGGCGGCTGAAGCTTTCTTT. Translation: CSARDFQQGAAEAFF.

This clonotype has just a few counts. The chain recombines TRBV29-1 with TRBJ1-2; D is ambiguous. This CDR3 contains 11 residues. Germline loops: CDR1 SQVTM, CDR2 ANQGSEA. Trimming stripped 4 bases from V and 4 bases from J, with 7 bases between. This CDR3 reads CSVVQSYGYTF. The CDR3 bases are TGCAGCGTTGTGCAATCCTATGGCTACACCTTC.

CDR3 nucleotide sequence: TGTGCCAGCAGTATGGGGGGGCGAAACACTGAAGCTTTCTTT. Its translation: CASSMGGRNTEAFF. The V and J genes are TRBV6-1 and TRBJ1-1, with D maybe TRBD1 (6 bases). This CDR3 is 14 amino acids long. V shed 5 bases and J shed 2 bases, with 12 bases lying between them. Germline V lookup: CDR1 MNHNS, CDR2 SASEGT.

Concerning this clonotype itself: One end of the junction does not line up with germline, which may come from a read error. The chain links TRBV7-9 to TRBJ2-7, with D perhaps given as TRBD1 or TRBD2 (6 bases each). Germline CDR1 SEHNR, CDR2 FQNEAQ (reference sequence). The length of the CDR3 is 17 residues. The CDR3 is CAGRASPAGRGGGEQYF. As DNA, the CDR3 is TGTGCCGGCAGAGCCTCGCCCGCCGGCAGGGGAGGTGGCGAGCAGTACTTC.

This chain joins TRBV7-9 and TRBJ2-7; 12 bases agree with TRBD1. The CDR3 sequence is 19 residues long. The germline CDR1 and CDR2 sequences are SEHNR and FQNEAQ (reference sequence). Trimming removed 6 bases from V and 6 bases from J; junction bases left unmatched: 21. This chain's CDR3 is CASSQGTGGMREPFLEQYF. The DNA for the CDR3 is TGTGCCAGCAGTCAGGGGACAGGGGGCATGAGGGAGCCTTTCCTCGAGCAGTACTTC.

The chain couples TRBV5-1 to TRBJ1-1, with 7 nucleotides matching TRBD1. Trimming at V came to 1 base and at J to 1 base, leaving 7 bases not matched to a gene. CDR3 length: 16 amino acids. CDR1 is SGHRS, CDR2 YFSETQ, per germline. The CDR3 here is CASSLSQGGKNTEAFF. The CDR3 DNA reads TGCGCCAGCAGCTTGTCCCAGGGGGGCAAGAACACTGAAGCTTTCTTT.

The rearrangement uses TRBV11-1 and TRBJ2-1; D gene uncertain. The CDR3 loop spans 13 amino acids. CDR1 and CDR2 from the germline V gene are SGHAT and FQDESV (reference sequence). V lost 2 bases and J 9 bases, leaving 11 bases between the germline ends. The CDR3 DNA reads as TGTGCCAGCAGCTTAAGAGCAGGAACTGAGCAGTTCTTC. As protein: CASSLRAGTEQFF.

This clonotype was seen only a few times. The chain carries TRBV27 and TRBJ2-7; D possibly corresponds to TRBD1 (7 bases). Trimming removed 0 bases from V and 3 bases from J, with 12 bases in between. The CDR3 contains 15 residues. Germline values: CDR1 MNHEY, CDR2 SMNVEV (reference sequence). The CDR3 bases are TGTGCCAGCAGTTTATCAGGGGGGACAGACTACGAGCAGTACTTC. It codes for CASSLSGGTDYEQYF.

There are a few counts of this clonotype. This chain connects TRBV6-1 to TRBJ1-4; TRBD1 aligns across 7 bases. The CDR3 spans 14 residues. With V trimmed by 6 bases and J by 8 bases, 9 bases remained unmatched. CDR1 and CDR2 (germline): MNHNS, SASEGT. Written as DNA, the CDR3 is TGTGCCAGCAGAACACAGGGGAGGGGCGAAAAACTGTTTTTT. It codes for CASRTQGRGEKLFF.